One and the same sample provided the 23 T cell receptor beta chains below, sequenced in a study of breast tumors, draining lymph nodes, adjacent tissues. Samples came from axillary lymph nodes draining the breast cancer. TCRdb used MiXCR to reprocess the multiplex PCR reads, holding one entry per CDR3 protein. Among approximately 190,000 distinct CDR3 sequences listed, around 33% were seen once. The sample was axillary lymph node tissue. Receptor source: a female donor with breast cancer. Some clones in this sample may be carry-over from other donors' samples.

Many counts were recorded for this clonotype. This chain links TRBV19 with TRBJ2-1, with a possible D match to TRBD1 (6 bases). V shed 4 bases and J shed 7 bases, with 8 bases lying between them. This CDR3 spans 12 amino acids. CDR1 and CDR2 from the germline V gene are LNHDA and SQIVND (reference sequence). CDR3 residues: CASSNRENEQFF. CDR3 DNA sequence: TGTGCCAGTAGTAACAGGGAAAATGAGCAGTTCTTC.

V and J are TRBV19 and TRBJ1-1, with no clear D. Germline V lookup: CDR1 LNHDA, CDR2 SQIVND (reference sequence). Trimming stripped 3 bases from V and 1 base from J, with 6 bases between. This CDR3 contains 13 residues. The CDR3 DNA follows: TGTGCCAGTAGTATCTACGGGAACACTGAAGCTTTCTTT. Amino acids: CASSIYGNTEAFF.

This clonotype was seen a few times. One base away lies a much larger clone, so this may be a sequencing read error. The chain joins TRBV20-1 to TRBJ1-2; weak D call: TRBD1 (5 bases). V dropped 5 bases and J dropped 4 bases, with 20 bases sitting between them. This CDR3 spans 15 amino acids. Germline V lookup: CDR1 DFQATT, CDR2 SNEGSKA (reference sequence). CDR3 sequence reads: CSAPGTARLTYGYTF. Here the CDR3 DNA reads TGCAGTGCTCCCGGGACCGCCCGCTTAACCTATGGCTACACCTTC.

This clonotype was counted ten times or more. The chain employs TRBV4-3 and TRBJ2-3; 7 nucleotides match TRBD2. Looked up from germline, CDR1 is LGHNA and CDR2 is YSLEER. The junction had 8 bases not matched to a gene; V was cut back by 4 bases and J by 4 bases. This CDR3 is built from 15 residues. This CDR3 reads CASSLQGGRSDTQYF. The CDR3 DNA reads TGCGCCAGCAGCCTCCAGGGAGGGCGGTCAGATACGCAGTATTTT.

This clonotype was counted many times. This chain connects TRBV7-2 to TRBJ2-2; TRBD2 aligns across 14 bases. CDR1 is SGHTA, CDR2 FQGNSA, per germline. J gave up 5 bases and V 4 bases, and 6 bases lay outside the gene matches. This CDR3 comprises 17 residues. As DNA, the CDR3 is TGTGCCAGCAGCTCTCAAGGACTAGCGGGAGGTACCGGGGAGCTGTTTTTT. Amino acid sequence: CASSSQGLAGGTGELFF.

This clonotype has a count of ten or more. The chain has TRBV7-3 and TRBJ2-3; D call uncertain. The germline CDR1 and CDR2 sequences are SGHTA and FQGTGA. The CDR3 is 13 amino acids. V dropped 1 base and J dropped 6 bases, with 8 bases sitting between them. CDR3 DNA sequence: TGTGCCAGCAGCTTAATAACTGAGGATACGCAGTATTTT. Translating it yields CASSLITEDTQYF.

Ten or more counts support this clonotype. The chain combines TRBV20-1 with TRBJ2-2; a weak D match, TRBD2 (6 bases). The CDR3 sequence is 15 residues long. V shed 5 bases and J shed 2 bases, with 15 bases lying between them. The germline V gene encodes CDR1 DFQATT and CDR2 SNEGSKA (reference sequence). The CDR3 sequence: CSAHSGTSNTGELFF. The CDR3 DNA reads as TGCAGTGCTCATTCCGGGACTTCTAACACCGGGGAGCTGTTTTTT.

The table lists this clonotype with a few counts. The rearrangement joins TRBV9 to TRBJ1-1, with TRBD1 matching 10 bases. The CDR3 has 15 amino acids. CDR1 is SGDLS and CDR2 is YYNGEE in the germline V gene. Unmatched junction bases numbered 3, after V lost 4 bases and J lost 0 bases. The CDR3 DNA reads as TGTGCCAGCAGCACAGGACAGGGGGTGAACACTGAAGCTTTCTTT. This codes for CASSTGQGVNTEAFF.

This chain uses TRBV11-3 with TRBJ2-5; either TRBD1 or TRBD2 may supply D (6 bases each). V shed 5 bases and J shed 5 bases, with 21 bases lying between them. CDR3 length: 16 amino acids. The germline V gene encodes CDR1 SGHNT and CDR2 YENEEA. CDR3 coding DNA: TGTGCCAGCAGCCCCACACGACAGGCCGGAGGGGAGACCCAGTACTTC. Translation: CASSPTRQAGGETQYF.

This clonotype was observed at least ten times. The CDR3 DNA is TGTGCCAGCAGCTTAGGGGTAGCGGGAGGGCGGGACATTCAGTACTTC. Its protein product is CASSLGVAGGRDIQYF. The J gene is TRBJ2-4, the V gene TRBV7-2, with 11 bases fitting TRBD2. Germline CDR1 SGHTA, CDR2 FQGNSA. The CDR3 length is 16 residues. The V segment lost 1 base and the J segment 8 bases; nucleotides outside the gene matches: 7.

This clonotype showed up many times. This chain connects TRBV6-1 to TRBJ1-3; unclear D gene. Trimming pared 5 bases from V and 3 bases from J, leaving 11 bases between. Germline V gene lookup returns CDR1 MNHNS and CDR2 SASEGT. This CDR3 is built from 14 residues. In DNA, the CDR3 is TGTGCCAGCAGTATGCGGACGGATGGAAACACCATATATTTT. Protein sequence: CASSMRTDGNTIYF.

This clonotype has a count of ten or more. This chain joins TRBV10-3 and TRBJ1-2; possible D gene TRBD1, 5 bases. Per the germline V gene, CDR1 is ENHRY and CDR2 is SYGVKD. CDR3 length: 15 residues. V lost 6 bases and J 5 bases, leaving 19 bases between the germline ends. The CDR3 loop reads CAISGGVSPFYGYTF. CDR3 coding DNA: TGTGCCATCAGCGGAGGGGTTTCCCCTTTTTATGGCTACACCTTC.

This clonotype has at least ten counts. One end of the junction is discordant with germline, which a read error may explain. The chain is built from TRBV11-2 and TRBJ2-5; D is ambiguous. The length of the CDR3 is 11 residues. Germline values: CDR1 SGHAT, CDR2 FQNNGV. The chain's CDR3 is CASSLAETPYF. CDR3 in DNA: TGTGCCAGCAGCTTAGCCGAGACCCCGTACTTC.

This clonotype was observed a handful of times. The J gene is TRBJ2-7, the V gene TRBV27; TRBD1 agrees at 9 bases. The germline gives CDR1 MNHEY, CDR2 SMNVEV (reference sequence). The CDR3 runs 14 residues. V shed 2 bases and J 2 bases; nucleotides not matched to a gene: 1. The CDR3 sequence: CASSLGTGPYEQYF. For the CDR3, the DNA is TGTGCCAGCAGTTTAGGGACAGGGCCCTACGAGCAGTACTTC.

V usage is TRBV5-1 and J usage is TRBJ1-4, with D perhaps matching TRBD1 (6 bases). CDR1 SGHRS and CDR2 YFSETQ come from the germline V gene. V gave up 0 bases and J gave up 7 bases, with 10 bases separating them. The CDR3 is 14 residues long. The CDR3 loop is CASSLDRAAEKLFF. The CDR3 DNA reads TGCGCCAGCAGCTTGGACAGGGCGGCTGAAAAACTGTTTTTT.

The chain links TRBV5-6 to TRBJ2-4; tentatively, D is TRBD1 (6 bases). The CDR3 runs 18 residues. The germline V gene encodes CDR1 SGHDT and CDR2 YYEEEE. V dropped 0 bases and J dropped 3 bases, with 19 bases sitting between them. The chain's CDR3 is CASSLGQGIPLGKNIQYF. The CDR3 nucleotides are TGTGCCAGCAGCTTGGGCCAGGGGATTCCCTTAGGCAAAAACATTCAGTACTTC.

Details on this clonotype: A much larger clonotype is one base distant, so this may be a read error. The V call is TRBV6-6, the J call TRBJ2-6; TRBD1 matches 9 bases. This CDR3 comprises 15 residues. Germline V CDR1 and CDR2: MNHNY, SVGAGI (reference sequence). V trimming: 6 bases; J trimming: 2 bases; junction bases outside the gene matches: 2. CDR3 residues: CASSRDRAGANVLTF. CDR3 coding DNA: TGTGCCAGCAGCCGGGACAGGGCTGGGGCCAACGTCCTGACTTTC.

The sample holds many counts of this clonotype. The chain links TRBV2 to TRBJ1-2, with D perhaps TRBD1 (5 bases). Germline CDR1 reads SNHLY; CDR2 reads FYNNEI. Trimming left V 2 bases short and J 10 bases short, with 23 bases between. CDR3 size: 16 residues. CDR3 bases: TGTGCCAGCAGTGAATCGAGCGGGACTTTTCGGGGGGACTACACCTTC. Residues: CASSESSGTFRGDYTF.

This clonotype was recorded at least ten times. It may be a read error: a sequence one base away is much more abundant. The V call is TRBV5-1, the J call TRBJ1-6, with a possible D match to TRBD1 (5 bases). Between the trimmed V and J ends, which lost 7 bases and 0 bases, there was a span of 17 bases. The CDR3 length is 17 residues. Per germline, CDR1 SGHRS and CDR2 YFSETQ. CDR3 protein: CASGRGDGSSYNSPLHF. The DNA for the CDR3 is TGCGCCAGCGGCCGGGGGGACGGGAGCTCCTATAATTCACCCCTCCACTTT.

The chain couples TRBV25-1 to TRBJ2-1; 14 bases agree with TRBD2. This CDR3 has 16 residues. V gave up 5 bases and J gave up 8 bases; unmatched junction bases: 8. Germline values: CDR1 MGHDK, CDR2 SYGVNS. The CDR3 region has the DNA TGTGCCAGCAGTCCTCCCACGGGACTAGCGGGAGATGAGCAGTTCTTC. Its translation: CASSPPTGLAGDEQFF.

Of note for this clonotype: A clone one base away is much larger, so this may be a read error. The J gene is TRBJ1-2, the V gene TRBV7-9; D is unclear. CDR3 length: 16 residues. The germline CDR1 and CDR2 sequences are SEHNR and FQNEAQ (reference sequence). CDR3 residues: CASSPPPGKGNYGHTF. The CDR3 DNA sequence: TGTGCCAGCAGCCCCCCCCCCGGAAAGGGCAACTATGGCCACACCTTC.

This clonotype was detected ten times or more. Written as DNA, the CDR3 is TGTGCCAGCAATAAGGGTAGGGCGAACACCGGGGAGCTGTTTTTT. Protein: CASNKGRANTGELFF. This chain connects TRBV6-6 to TRBJ2-2; D unclear. Germline loops: CDR1 MNHNY, CDR2 SVGAGI (reference sequence). Trimming left V 7 bases short and J 0 bases short, with 12 bases between. CDR3 size: 15 residues.

V gene TRBV9 combines with J gene TRBJ2-1, with 14 bases aligning to TRBD2. V was clipped by 3 bases and J by 0 bases; unmatched bases: 5. The germline V gene encodes CDR1 SGDLS and CDR2 YYNGEE. The CDR3 has 18 amino acids. The DNA for the CDR3 is TGTGCCAGCAGCGGGGGACTAGCGGGAGATACCTCCTACAATGAGCAGTTCTTC. Translating gives CASSGGLAGDTSYNEQFF.